The 9 T cell receptor beta chains in this list originate from one sample, sequenced in a study of neurological immune-mediated disorders. TCRdb fed the 5' RACE reads into MiXCR, producing one record per CDR3 protein. The sample includes under 35,000 distinct CDR3 sequences, roughly 1.6% of them seen just once. The specimen was PBMCs. These receptors were collected from a young woman with multiple sclerosis.

Ten or more counts support this clonotype. The DNA for the CDR3 is TGTGCCAGCAGCTTAGGGGGAGCAGATTCACCCCTCCACTTT. Its protein is CASSLGGADSPLHF. The chain links TRBV7-9 to TRBJ1-6; no clear D. CDR3 length equals 14 residues. V was shortened by 1 base and J by 8 bases, with 9 bases between the two germline ends. Germline V lookup: CDR1 SEHNR, CDR2 FQNEAQ (reference sequence).

This clonotype was detected many times. The chain is built from TRBV3-1 and TRBJ2-5; 9 nucleotides agree with TRBD2. The length of the CDR3 is 15 residues. V lost 1 base and J lost 4; bases outside the gene matches: 4. Germline CDR1 reads LGHDT; CDR2 reads YNNKEL (reference sequence). As DNA, the CDR3 is TGTGCCAGCAGCCAAGTAAATAGCGGGGGAGAGACCCAGTACTTC. Translation gives CASSQVNSGGETQYF.

This clonotype was observed many times. This chain joins TRBV5-1 and TRBJ2-3; TRBD2 matches 7 bases. V was clipped by 4 bases and J by 0 bases; unmatched bases: 11. The CDR3 runs 17 residues. CDR1 and CDR2 (germline): SGHRS, YFSETQ. Written as DNA, the CDR3 is TGCGCCAGCAGCCCGGTAGCTAGCGGATCTAGCACAGATACGCAGTATTTT. Amino acid sequence: CASSPVASGSSTDTQYF.

This clonotype came up many times. V and J are TRBV12-3 or TRBV12-4 and TRBJ2-5, with D perhaps assigned TRBD1 or TRBD2 (6 bases each). The germline V and J ends were trimmed by 5 bases and 5 bases, with 15 bases remaining between them. The CDR3 runs to 14 residues. The CDR3 nucleotides read TGTGCCAGCAGTACCCGGCTGGGGGGCGAGACCCAGTACTTC. Its translation is CASSTRLGGETQYF.

There are many counts of this clonotype. The chain links TRBV29-1 to TRBJ1-4; 7 bases align to TRBD1. The CDR3 contains 15 residues. Germline V gene sequence: CDR1 SQVTM, CDR2 ANQGSEA. The trim removed 8 bases at V and 7 bases at J, leaving 16 bases unmatched. CDR3 in amino acids: CSYRGGTVGGEKLFF. CDR3 in DNA: TGCAGCTACCGGGGAGGGACAGTCGGAGGTGAAAAACTGTTTTTT.

This clonotype was observed at least ten times. The rearrangement links TRBV6-5 to TRBJ2-2, with D perhaps assigned TRBD1 or TRBD2 (5 bases each). V lost 2 bases and J lost 4, with 8 bases in between. The CDR3 length is 14 residues. CDR1 MNHEY and CDR2 SVGAGI come from the germline V gene. CDR3 coding DNA: TGTGCCAGCAGTTACGGGGGAGCCACCGGGGAGCTGTTTTTT. Translating it yields CASSYGGATGELFF.

In this sample, this clonotype turned up many times. The chain employs TRBV5-1 and TRBJ2-4; TRBD2 matches 8 bases. Germline lookup yields CDR1 SGHRS and CDR2 YFSETQ. V lost 3 bases and J lost 8; bases outside the gene matches: 10. The CDR3 is 15 amino acids. The CDR3 region is CASSSGLQAGDIQYF. The CDR3 DNA reads TGCGCCAGCAGCTCGGGACTACAAGCGGGAGACATTCAGTACTTC.

This clonotype was picked up many times. The gene calls are TRBV6-2 or TRBV6-3 and TRBJ2-1, with D perhaps TRBD2 (6 bases). Germline CDR1 and CDR2: MNHEY and SVGEGT. The CDR3 consists of 13 residues. V lost 6 bases and J lost 7, with 13 bases in between. The CDR3 here is CASRYGGLNEQFF. CDR3 nucleotides: TGTGCCAGCAGGTACGGGGGTTTGAATGAGCAGTTCTTC.

This clonotype has a count of ten or more. The V and J genes are TRBV7-2 and TRBJ2-3; D possibly corresponds to TRBD2 (6 bases). Germline V lookup: CDR1 SGHTA, CDR2 FQGNSA. Trimming took off 5 bases at V and 3 bases at J, with 15 bases between the two ends. This CDR3 spans 15 amino acids. The CDR3 bases are TGTGCCAGCAGCCCCCGACTAGTGATGACAGATACGCAGTATTTT. Translating it yields CASSPRLVMTDTQYF.